This T cell receptor (beta chain) came from a study of human T cells and chemical hapten exposure. Across the whole study: There were weekly diphenylcyclopropenone doses to the scalp for patients throughout the roughly 24-week study.

As to time point: patch test 2, 6 weeks after DPC sensitization. Treatment described: therapeutic diphenylcyclopropenone sensitization with weekly scalp DPC. Suited to DPC and affected by alopecia, the donors ranged from 18 to 70 years old. CDR1 is SGHTA and CDR2 is FQGNSA in the germline V gene. The CDR3 length is 11 residues. V was trimmed by 3 bases and J by 5 bases, leaving 5 bases between them. Study results and limitations: No alteration of TCRs above 1 in 1000 frequency was seen with DPC sensitization.

Using its own MiXCR run on the RACE reads, TCRdb lists one record per CDR3 protein. The table includes 120,000 to 150,000 distinct CDR3 sequences, approximately 12% detected once. Turning to this clonotype: Its antigen is not known.

This TCR came from a woman between 45 and 65 years old with alopecia areata. Some clones in this sample may be carry-over from other donors' samples. The sample was whole blood, taken in connection with sensitization to the hapten diphenylcyclopropenone (DPC). This sequence joins TRBV7-2 and TRBJ2-7; D not certain. The CDR3, as DNA: TGTGCCAGCAGCTTTATGGACGAGCAGTACTTC. The encoded protein is CASSFMDEQYF.